This T cell receptor (gamma chain) was identified during a study of Vδ1+ human thymocytes. Overall study results and limits: Thymic delta-chain repertoires held approximately 20% Vdelta2 sequences and few Vdelta3, despite high sort purity. In the thymus, TRG and TRD repertoires looked highly polyclonal with Gaussian CDR3 lengths.

This clone was seen more than once but under ten times. Its cognate antigen is unknown. Germline loops: CDR1 VINAFY, CDR2 YDVSNSKD. Trimming cost V 0 bases and J 0 bases; bases outside gene matches: 8. This CDR3 has 16 amino acids. Extracted RNA was reverse transcribed into cDNA. The CDR3 regions were amplified by multiplex PCR from V-gene primers to a constant-region primer. TCRdb re-analyzed the multiplex PCR reads via CATT. The profile covers more than 25,000 gamma-chain clones, with more than 15% appearing a single time and under 2% taken by the ten largest. The sample was Vdelta1+ gamma-delta thymocytes from the thymus. Noted subset: FACS-sorted CD3+ TCRalphabeta- TCRVdelta1+ TCRVdelta2- thymocytes. The chain employs TRGV5 and TRGJ1 or TRGJ2. The clonotype comes from a boy in the first two years of life who had congenital heart surgery. The CDR3 protein is CATWDRRTANYYKKLF. CDR3 nucleotide sequence: TGTGCCACCTGGGACAGGCGCACGGCGAATTATTATAAGAAACTCTTT.